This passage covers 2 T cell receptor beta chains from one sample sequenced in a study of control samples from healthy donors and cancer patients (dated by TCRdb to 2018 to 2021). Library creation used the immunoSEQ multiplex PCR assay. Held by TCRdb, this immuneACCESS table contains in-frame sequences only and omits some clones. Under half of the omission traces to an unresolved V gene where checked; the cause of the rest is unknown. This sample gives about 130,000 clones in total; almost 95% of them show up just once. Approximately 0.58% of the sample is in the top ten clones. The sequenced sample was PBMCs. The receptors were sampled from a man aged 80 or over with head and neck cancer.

CDR3 sequence: CASSADRLAREQFF. The CDR3, as DNA: TGTGCCAGCAGCGCAGATAGACTAGCGCGTGAGCAGTTCTTC. V is TRBV9 and J is TRBJ2-1, with TRBD2 identical over 8 bases. Per the germline V gene, CDR1 is SGDLS and CDR2 is YYNGEE. The ends lost 3 bases at V and 9 bases at J; junction bases unmatched: 8. This CDR3 has 14 residues.

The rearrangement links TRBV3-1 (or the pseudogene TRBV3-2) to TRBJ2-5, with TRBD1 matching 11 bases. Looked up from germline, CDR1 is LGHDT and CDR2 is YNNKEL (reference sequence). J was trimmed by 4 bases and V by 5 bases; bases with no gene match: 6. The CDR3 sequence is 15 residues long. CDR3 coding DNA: TGTGCCAGCAGCGTTCGGACAGGGGGCGGAGAGACCCAGTACTTC. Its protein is CASSVRTGGGETQYF.